This is a list of T cell receptor beta chains from one sample in a study of blood T cells in healthy people across ages. TCRdb ran MiXCR on the 5' RACE reads and lists one entry per CDR3 protein. The sample shows some 900,000 distinct CDR3 sequences, 48% of them seen only once. The specimen was blood. The receptors shown here come from a man younger than 40 in good health. CDR3s include the opening cysteine and the closing phenylalanine or tryptophan.

len,v_gene,CDR3aa
14,TRBV11-3,CASSLDLSSYEQYF
14,TRBV7-9,CASSPLADPYEQYF
13,TRBV29-1,CSVEPLSYNEQFF
16,TRBV18,CASSPDRGSGANVLTF
16,TRBV11-1,CASSLLRGSGANVLTF
14,TRBV10-3,CAISGTSGQETQYF
16,TRBV7-3,CASSPVSGGPADTQYF
14,TRBV4-2,CASSQDGGTDTQYF
14,TRBV7-9,CASNPGGGYNEQFF
13,TRBV3-1,CASSDRYNTEAFF
14,TRBV7-2,CASSFDLTDSPLHF
11,TRBV5-1,CASRIQDTQYF
14,TRBV6-1,CASSDSRVGNIQYF